This T cell receptor beta chain originates from a study of T cells after yellow fever vaccination. Study results and limitations: Reappearance after the booster was observed for most primary-vaccination clones (96% CD4, around 90% CD8). Abundant clonotypes from the bulk population could have been carried over as contaminants into FACS-sorted repertoires.

A note on this clonotype: Its antigen remains unknown.

Synthesis of TCR cDNA relied on 5'RACE template switching, which attached a universal primer site and UMIs. TCRdb processed the 5' RACE reads anew with MiXCR; each CDR3 protein has one entry. The table shows approximately 510,000 distinct CDR3 sequences, with 21% occurring only once. The CDR3 covers 15 residues. Germline V gives CDR1 MNHEY, CDR2 SMNVEV (reference sequence). V gave up 6 bases and J gave up 7 bases, with 20 bases separating them. The sample here was PBMCs, taken around 3 weeks after the first yellow fever vaccination. The TCR was taken from a man between 18 and 35 years old who received the YFV17D yellow fever vaccine. The chain joins TRBV27 to TRBJ2-3; no reliable D call. The CDR3 protein is CASRVADSPRYTQYF. For the CDR3, the DNA is TGTGCCAGCAGAGTGGCCGATTCCCCCCGATATACGCAGTATTTT.